The 28 T cell receptor beta chains reported below all come from one sample, sequenced in a study of control samples from healthy donors and cancer patients. Here immunoSEQ multiplex PCR was the method, and the copy in TCRdb shows in-frame clones only, minus some. Among more than 85,000 clones, about four fifths were seen once, and the ten largest hold roughly 13%. The specimen sequenced was blood. All receptors derive from a woman between 50 and 59 years old in good health.

The genes are TRBV19 and TRBJ1-2; tentative D call: TRBD1 (5 bases). V was pared by 5 bases and J by 5 bases, with 12 bases between. The CDR3 sequence is 13 residues long. The germline CDR1 and CDR2 sequences are LNHDA and SQIVND (reference sequence). CDR3: CASSVGLKYGYTF. DNA for the CDR3: TGTGCCAGTAGTGTGGGGCTGAAATATGGCTACACCTTC.

The chain couples TRBV6-5 to TRBJ1-2, with 12 bases lining up with TRBD1. The CDR3 is 15 residues long. With V trimmed by 6 bases and J by 7 bases, 9 bases remained unmatched. The germline V gene has CDR1 MNHEY and CDR2 SVGAGI. The CDR3 here is CASRTMGQGAGGYTF. The CDR3 region has the DNA TGTGCCAGCAGGACCATGGGACAGGGGGCTGGTGGCTACACCTTC.

J is TRBJ2-7 and V is TRBV21-1; no check of the table's D call, TRBD1, against the DNA was made. TRBV21-1 is a pseudogene. This CDR3 has 18 residues. The CDR3 region has the DNA TGTGCCAGCAGCAAAGCTGGGGAAAACAGGGGGAACTCCTACGAGCAGTACTTC. Its translation: CASSKAGENRGNSYEQYF.

This chain connects TRBV28 to TRBJ1-5; D gene unclear. Trimming took off 2 bases at V and 5 bases at J, with 16 bases between the two ends. This CDR3 is built from 16 residues. CDR1 is MDHEN and CDR2 is SYDVKM in the germline V gene. Here the CDR3 DNA reads TGTGCCAGCAGTTTAATTACCGGTCAGGAGCATCAGCCCCAGCATTTT. The encoded protein is CASSLITGQEHQPQHF.

The rearrangement links TRBV7-9 to TRBJ1-1, with D tentatively TRBD1 (5 bases). The CDR3 loop spans 15 amino acids. The V gene's germline CDR1 is SEHNR and CDR2 FQNEAQ (reference sequence). Trimming removed 1 base at V and 0 bases at J, with 9 bases between. CDR3 coding DNA: TGTGCCAGCAGCTTAGTGGCGGGGGTGAACACTGAAGCTTTCTTT. Its translation: CASSLVAGVNTEAFF.

Here the CDR3 DNA reads TGTGCCAGCTCACCAAAGTCGGGGGTTGCAACTAATGAAAAACTGTTTTTT. Residues: CASSPKSGVATNEKLFF. The chain recombines TRBV18 with TRBJ1-4; D is possibly TRBD1 (5 bases). The ends were cut back, 2 bases at V and 0 bases at J, with 13 bases in the middle. Germline loops: CDR1 KGHSH, CDR2 LQKENI. CDR3 length: 17 residues.

This chain joins TRBV11-2 and TRBJ1-3; no clear D. CDR3 size: 17 residues. In germline, CDR1 is SGHAT, CDR2 FQNNGV. V gave up 0 bases and J gave up 0 bases, with 12 bases separating them. CDR3 in amino acids: CASSLEEILSSGNTIYF. In DNA form, the CDR3 reads TGTGCCAGCAGCTTAGAGGAGATCCTTAGCTCTGGAAACACCATATATTTT.

This clone was detected only a few times. The chain uses TRBV2 and TRBJ2-3, with 13 bases that match TRBD2. Trimming at V came to 6 bases and at J to 1 base, leaving 1 base not matched to a gene. This CDR3 is built from 15 residues. CDR1 and CDR2 from the germline V gene are SNHLY and FYNNEI. The CDR3 protein is CASRGTSGGTDTQYF. In nucleotides, the CDR3 is TGTGCCAGCAGGGGGACTAGCGGGGGCACAGATACGCAGTATTTT. The variable domain in full, completed from reference TRBV2 and TRBJ2-3, reads EPEVTQTPSHQVTQMGQEVILRCVPISNHLYFYWYRQILGQKVEFLVSFYNNEISEKSEIFDDQFSVERPDGSNFTLKIRSTKLEDSAMYFCASRGTSGGTDTQYFGPGTRLTVL.

This clone was picked up a small number of times. This chain joins TRBV2 and TRBJ2-1; D remains ambiguous. V dropped 3 bases and J dropped 2 bases, with 11 bases sitting between them. In germline, CDR1 is SNHLY, CDR2 FYNNEI. CDR3 size: 15 residues. The CDR3 DNA sequence: TGTGCCAGCAGTGATCAAAGTGTGCCCTACAATGAGCAGTTCTTC. Translation gives CASSDQSVPYNEQFF.

Only a few counts were recorded for this clone. V and J are TRBV11-3 and TRBJ1-5; D unresolved. The V gene's germline CDR1 is SGHNT and CDR2 YENEEA. The CDR3 is 16 residues long. Trimming shortened V by 1 base and J by 6 bases, and 16 bases separated the two germline ends. CDR3 residues: CASSLVRHAWIQPQHF. For the CDR3, the DNA is TGTGCCAGCAGCTTAGTTCGCCACGCATGGATTCAGCCCCAGCATTTT.

The chain employs TRBV5-6 and TRBJ2-7; D possibly corresponds to TRBD1 (6 bases). This CDR3 spans 15 amino acids. Germline loops: CDR1 SGHDT, CDR2 YYEEEE. V lost 6 bases, J lost 4 bases, and 20 bases lay in between. This chain's CDR3 is CASTLIDRTPYEQYF. The CDR3 DNA reads as TGTGCCAGCACCTTAATTGACAGGACCCCTTACGAGCAGTACTTC.

The chain employs TRBV30 and TRBJ2-1, with 9 bases matching TRBD2. V gave up 5 bases and J gave up 8 bases; unmatched junction bases: 10. This CDR3 comprises 14 residues. Germline CDR1 reads GTSNPN; CDR2 reads SVGIG (reference sequence). Here the CDR3 reads CAWGTSGLSDEQFF. DNA for the CDR3: TGTGCCTGGGGAACTAGCGGGTTGTCCGATGAGCAGTTCTTC.

This clone showed up just a few times. The chain employs TRBV3-1 (or the pseudogene TRBV3-2) and TRBJ1-3; 8 nucleotides align to TRBD1. This CDR3 region has 15 residues. In germline, CDR1 is LGHDT, CDR2 YNNKEL (reference sequence). V lost 5 bases to trimming and J lost 9 bases; unmatched junction nucleotides: 12. CDR3 region: CASSWTGLDLGTIYF. CDR3 sequence (DNA): TGTGCCAGCAGCTGGACAGGGCTTGATCTCGGCACCATATATTTT.

The gene calls are TRBV9 and TRBJ2-1; possibly TRBD2 for D (5 bases). The V and J ends lost 1 base and 8 bases respectively, with 16 bases between them. The germline CDR1 and CDR2 sequences are SGDLS and YYNGEE. The CDR3 is 15 residues long. The DNA for the CDR3 is TGTGCCAGCAGCGTAAGAGTAGTCCTCGGGGATGAGCAGTTCTTC. This codes for CASSVRVVLGDEQFF.

The chain combines TRBV2 with TRBJ2-1, with 7 bases that match TRBD2. The germline CDR1 and CDR2 sequences are SNHLY and FYNNEI. V lost 4 bases and J lost 10; bases outside the gene matches: 13. The CDR3 is made up of 15 amino acids. CDR3 in DNA: TGTGCCAGCAGTGTGACTAGCCCATCAAATAGCGAGCAGTTCTTC. The encoded protein is CASSVTSPSNSEQFF.

The chain is built from TRBV14 and TRBJ2-1, with TRBD2 matching 13 bases. There are 22 residues in the CDR3. The junction had 14 bases not matched to a gene; V was cut back by 0 bases and J by 0 bases. Germline CDR1 and CDR2: SGHDN and FVKESK. CDR3 nucleotide sequence: TGTGCCAGCAGCCAAGACATACCTCCGGGACTAGCGGGGATCGACTCCTACAATGAGCAGTTCTTC. Its translation is CASSQDIPPGLAGIDSYNEQFF.

The chain joins TRBV29-1 to TRBJ2-3; D uncertain. The CDR3 runs to 11 residues. V gave up 6 bases and J gave up 2 bases, with 6 bases separating them. Germline assignment: CDR1 SQVTM and CDR2 ANQGSEA. CDR3 coding DNA: TGCAGCGTAGAAACCACAGATACGCAGTATTTT. Protein sequence: CSVETTDTQYF.

The table lists this clone with a few counts. Other DNA sequences within the sample encode an identical CDR3. The rearrangement uses TRBV4-3 and TRBJ1-2; possibly TRBD1 for D (5 bases). The germline V and J ends were trimmed by 0 bases and 6 bases, with 8 bases remaining between them. CDR3 length: 13 residues. Per germline, CDR1 LGHNA and CDR2 YSLEER. The CDR3 DNA sequence: TGCGCCAGCAGCCAAGAGATGGGGGATGGCTACACCTTC. Translating it yields CASSQEMGDGYTF.

This chain joins TRBV3-1 (or the pseudogene TRBV3-2) and TRBJ2-7, with D tentatively TRBD1 (5 bases). Germline loops: CDR1 LGHDT, CDR2 YNNKEL (reference sequence). The CDR3 has 13 residues. Trimming pared 2 bases from V and 4 bases from J, leaving 9 bases between. CDR3 region: CASSQHRSYEQYF. In DNA form, the CDR3 reads TGTGCCAGCAGCCAACACAGGAGTTACGAGCAGTACTTC.

The chain uses TRBV23-1 and TRBJ1-1; 8 bases line up with TRBD1. Being an ORF, TRBV23-1 has a function that is uncertain. This CDR3 has 17 amino acids. The junction had 8 bases not matched to a gene; V was cut back by 2 bases and J by 0 bases. The CDR3 sequence: CASSQVRDRNVNTEAFF. The CDR3 DNA follows: TGCGCCAGCAGTCAAGTCAGGGACAGGAATGTGAACACTGAAGCTTTCTTT.

The chain is built from TRBV27 and TRBJ1-2; TRBD1 is a possible D gene (5 bases). V was cut by 6 bases and J by 4 bases, with 15 bases left in between. Germline loops: CDR1 MNHEY, CDR2 SMNVEV (reference sequence). This CDR3 is built from 14 residues. The CDR3 DNA follows: TGTGCCAGCAGCCGAGGGGACTTAGGCTATGGCTACACCTTC. Protein: CASSRGDLGYGYTF.

Comment on this clone: Different DNA sequences within this sample yield the same CDR3. The chain uses TRBV10-3 and TRBJ1-4; perhaps TRBD1 as D (6 bases). This CDR3 is built from 14 residues. Germline values: CDR1 ENHRY, CDR2 SYGVKD. Between the trimmed V and J ends, which lost 3 bases and 8 bases, there was a span of 13 bases. CDR3 residues: CAISDNRAREKLFF. In nucleotides, the CDR3 is TGTGCCATCAGTGATAACAGGGCGAGAGAAAAACTGTTTTTT.

This chain joins TRBV28 and TRBJ1-2; D might be TRBD1 (5 bases). This CDR3 is built from 13 residues. Germline CDR1 and CDR2: MDHEN and SYDVKM. V was cut by 5 bases and J by 8 bases, with 15 bases left in between. The CDR3 DNA follows: TGTGCCAGCAGTCGGAGCGGGGGGAAGGGCTACACCTTC. Its translation is CASSRSGGKGYTF.

The J gene is TRBJ1-2, the V gene TRBV21-1. TRBV21-1 is a documented pseudogene. The CDR3 is 17 residues long. The DNA for the CDR3 is TGTGCCAGCAGCAAGGGCAGAATAACTAAAGCTAACTATGGCTACACCTTC. Amino acids: CASSKGRITKANYGYTF.

This clone was seen just once. This rearrangement joins TRBV2 to TRBJ1-4, with 7 bases matching TRBD1. Trimming took 5 bases from V and 2 from J; bases not matched to a gene: 5. The CDR3 runs to 15 residues. Germline assignment: CDR1 SNHLY and CDR2 FYNNEI. The CDR3 region has the DNA TGTGCCAGCAGTCCCCAGGGGGTTACTAATGAAAAACTGTTTTTT. This encodes CASSPQGVTNEKLFF.

This clone was counted a few times. The chain couples TRBV5-4 to TRBJ2-3; TRBD1 or TRBD2 may be the D gene (5 bases each). The CDR3 is 15 residues long. The germline V gene encodes CDR1 SGHNT and CDR2 YYREEE (reference sequence). Trimming pared 4 bases from V and 2 bases from J, leaving 14 bases between. Written as DNA, the CDR3 is TGTGCCAGCAGCCAGGGAGCGGAATACACAGATACGCAGTATTTT. Translating gives CASSQGAEYTDTQYF.

CDR3 nucleotide sequence: TGCAGCGTTGAGATAGCTTTAGGGCAGAACAATGAGCAGTTCTTC. Translated, it gives CSVEIALGQNNEQFF. The rearrangement joins TRBV29-1 to TRBJ2-1, with D unresolved. This CDR3 spans 15 amino acids. V was shortened by 3 bases and J by 5 bases, with 17 bases between the two germline ends. Germline-derived CDR1 and CDR2 are SQVTM and ANQGSEA.

This clone is a singleton in its sample. The V and J genes are TRBV4-2 and TRBJ2-7, with 8 bases aligning to TRBD2. V dropped 1 base and J dropped 3; count of bases not matched to a gene: 5. This CDR3 spans 15 amino acids. Looked up from germline, CDR1 is LGHNA and CDR2 is YNFKEQ. CDR3 sequence (DNA): TGTGCCAGCAGCCAAGCGGGACTAGATAGCTACGAGCAGTACTTC. Its translation is CASSQAGLDSYEQYF.